The 21 T cell receptor beta chains below come from one sample, sequenced in a study of CD8 T cells in Susac syndrome. Reverse transcription used 0.5 to 1 ug RNA and random hexamers. A single record per CDR3 protein comes from TCRdb applying MiXCR to the immunoSEQ multiplex PCR reads. The sample lists about 130,000 distinct CDR3 sequences; approximately 79% were seen once. Source material: CD8+ T cells from PBMCs. These receptors all come from a human donor with multiple sclerosis.

The count of this clonotype is one. Since the CDR3 does not end with the conserved phenylalanine or tryptophan, this likely comes from a read error. The CDR3 sequence is CSVVFPENTEAFS. In nucleotides, the CDR3 is TGCAGCGTTGTTTTCCCAGAGAACACTGAAGCTTTCTCT. The rearrangement links TRBV29-1 to TRBJ1-1; no definite D call. Germline CDR1 is SQVTM and CDR2 is ANQGSEA. Trimming pared 4 bases from V and 1 base from J, leaving 10 bases between. The CDR3 loop spans 13 amino acids.

The chain has TRBV28 and TRBJ2-7; D is perhaps TRBD2 (5 bases). V lost 3 bases and J lost 6, with 12 bases in between. The CDR3 loop spans 13 amino acids. The germline V gene has CDR1 MDHEN and CDR2 SYDVKM. The CDR3 protein is CASSFLEGVEQYF. The CDR3 DNA reads as TGTGCCAGCAGTTTTTTAGAGGGTGTCGAGCAGTACTTC.

V and J are TRBV25-1 and TRBJ2-3; D possibly uses TRBD1 or TRBD2 (5 bases each). Germline V gene lookup returns CDR1 MGHDK and CDR2 SYGVNS. Trimming cost V 4 bases and J 1 base, with 9 bases left between them. The CDR3 is 14 amino acids. The chain's CDR3 is CASSGGIGTDTQYF. CDR3 coding DNA: TGTGCCAGCAGTGGGGGGATCGGCACAGATACGCAGTATTTT.

The V gene is TRBV20-1, the J gene TRBJ2-1; a weak D match, TRBD1 (6 bases). Germline CDR1 is DFQATT and CDR2 is SNEGSKA (reference sequence). The CDR3 is made up of 16 amino acids. V was trimmed by 4 bases and J by 0 bases, leaving 16 bases between them. The CDR3 DNA reads as TGCAGTGCTATCAACTACAGGGTGAGCTCCTACAATGAGCAGTTCTTC. Protein product: CSAINYRVSSYNEQFF.

V and J are TRBV2 and TRBJ1-5; D is undetermined. The CDR3 is 14 amino acids. V was cut by 3 bases and J by 5 bases, with 11 bases left in between. Germline V gene data show CDR1 as SNHLY and CDR2 as FYNNEI. CDR3 protein: CASSDGHPYQPQHF. For the CDR3, the DNA is TGTGCCAGCAGTGACGGGCACCCGTATCAGCCCCAGCATTTT.

The chain combines TRBV7-6 with TRBJ1-3; D not resolved. CDR3 size: 19 residues. Germline V gives CDR1 SGHVS, CDR2 FNYEAQ. Trimming shortened V by 3 bases and J by 0 bases, and 21 bases separated the two germline ends. The CDR3 DNA reads TGTGCCAGCAGCTTTCGCTTGGGTTCCGACGGCAACTCTGGAAACACCATATATTTT. Its protein is CASSFRLGSDGNSGNTIYF.

V gene TRBV2 combines with J gene TRBJ2-5; tentative D call: TRBD2 (6 bases). Trimming left V 5 bases short and J 4 bases short, with 17 bases between. The CDR3 totals 15 residues. The germline V gene has CDR1 SNHLY and CDR2 FYNNEI. CDR3 coding DNA: TGTGCCAGCAGTAGTATCGGGAGTCCCGGAGAGACCCAGTACTTC. Translating gives CASSSIGSPGETQYF.

The gene calls are TRBV7-6 and TRBJ1-4, with D possibly being TRBD1 (5 bases). The CDR3 length is 13 residues. The V and J ends lost 8 bases and 8 bases respectively, with 15 bases between them. The germline CDR1 and CDR2 sequences are SGHVS and FNYEAQ. The CDR3 protein is CASSEGLSEKLFF. DNA for the CDR3: TGTGCCAGCTCGGAGGGGTTGAGCGAAAAACTGTTTTTT.

The chain links TRBV6-1 to TRBJ1-5; D not resolved. This CDR3 region has 16 residues. The V end lost 7 bases, the J end lost 3 bases, and 19 bases lay between the germline ends. In germline, CDR1 is MNHNS, CDR2 SASEGT. The DNA of the CDR3 is TGTGCCAGCACATTACACCGAACGGTTTACAATCAGCCCCAGCATTTT. Amino acid sequence: CASTLHRTVYNQPQHF.

V is TRBV19 and J is TRBJ1-1; TRBD1 is a possible D gene (5 bases). The CDR3 consists of 13 residues. Trimming took off 3 bases at V and 4 bases at J, with 9 bases between the two ends. CDR1 and CDR2 (germline): LNHDA, SQIVND (reference sequence). CDR3 DNA sequence: TGTGCCAGTAGTATGGTGCAGGGCACTGAAGCTTTCTTT. Encoded protein: CASSMVQGTEAFF.

The V gene is TRBV21-1, the J gene TRBJ2-5. TRBV21-1 represents a pseudogene. CDR3 length equals 14 residues. CDR3 DNA sequence: TGTGCCAGCAGCAAAGGCTTCCGGCAAGAGACCCAGTACTTC. Translation: CASSKGFRQETQYF.

The V call is TRBV7-9, the J call TRBJ2-1; 8 bases agree with TRBD2. Trimming removed 5 bases from V and 7 bases from J; junction bases left unmatched: 13. The CDR3 contains 16 residues. The germline V gene encodes CDR1 SEHNR and CDR2 FQNEAQ (reference sequence). In nucleotides, the CDR3 is TGTGCCAGCAGCCCAAGTACCGGGACTAGGTTTAATGAGCAGTTCTTC. It translates to CASSPSTGTRFNEQFF.

The CDR3 nucleotides are TGCAGTGCTAGCGCTCCCTTCAGGGAAGACGAGCAGTACGTC. Its protein is CSASAPFREDEQYV. This chain connects TRBV20-1 to TRBJ2-7, with D perhaps matching TRBD1 (5 bases). Looked up from germline, CDR1 is DFQATT and CDR2 is SNEGSKA (reference sequence). The CDR3 spans 14 residues. Trimming left V 3 bases short and J 5 bases short, with 17 bases between.

The sample holds a few counts of this clonotype. CDR3 residues: CASSPRTGASEQYV. The CDR3 DNA reads as TGCGCCAGCAGCCCTCGGACAGGGGCAAGCGAGCAGTACGTC. The chain recombines TRBV4-1 with TRBJ2-7; 9 nucleotides line up with TRBD1. CDR1 is MGHRA, CDR2 YSYEKL, per germline. The V and J ends lost 4 bases and 6 bases, in that order; junction bases with no gene match: 7. The CDR3 covers 14 residues.

In DNA, the CDR3 is TGTGCCAGCAGTATTTCGGGTTACGAGCAGTACGTC. Protein product: CASSISGYEQYV. This rearrangement joins TRBV14 to TRBJ2-7; D is undetermined. CDR1 is SGHDN, CDR2 FVKESK, per germline. Trimming took off 6 bases at V and 4 bases at J, with 10 bases between the two ends. The CDR3 is made up of 12 amino acids.

The chain recombines TRBV12-3 or TRBV12-4 with TRBJ1-2; D is possibly TRBD1 (5 bases). Trimming took 6 bases from V and 6 from J, leaving 20 bases between them. This CDR3 has 15 residues. CDR3 in amino acids: CASSPTSGGIDGYTF. CDR3 nucleotide sequence: TGTGCCAGCAGCCCAACAAGCGGGGGGATAGATGGCTACACCTTC.

The V gene is TRBV4-2, the J gene TRBJ2-2, with 10 bases fitting TRBD1. After removal of 10 bases from V and 9 bases from J, the junction contained 14 bases not matched to a gene. CDR3 length: 15 residues. Germline-derived CDR1 and CDR2 are LGHNA and YNFKEQ. CDR3 DNA sequence: TGTGCCAACACGACAGGGGGCGAGCACAGCTGGGAGCTGTTTTTT. This codes for CANTTGGEHSWELFF.

The rearrangement links TRBV7-9 to TRBJ2-1; 13 bases are a match to TRBD2. V lost 4 bases, J lost 7 bases, and 7 bases stayed unmatched. This CDR3 has 16 residues. CDR1 SEHNR and CDR2 FQNEAQ come from the germline V gene (reference sequence). The CDR3 spells CASSSLAGGLLNEQFF. The CDR3 region has the DNA TGTGCCAGCAGCTCACTAGCGGGGGGGCTTCTTAATGAGCAGTTCTTC.

This clonotype was seen only a few times. CDR3 sequence reads: CASSRDSAYEQYF. The CDR3 DNA reads as TGTGCCAGCAGCCGGGACAGCGCCTACGAGCAGTACTTC. The chain recombines TRBV27 with TRBJ2-7; 7 bases agree with TRBD1. Germline V gene lookup returns CDR1 MNHEY and CDR2 SMNVEV (reference sequence). The CDR3 length is 13 residues. V shed 6 bases, J shed 2 bases, and the junction held 4 bases outside the gene matches.

The rearrangement links TRBV4-1 to TRBJ1-1; D gene uncertain. This CDR3 has 15 residues. Germline CDR1 is MGHRA and CDR2 is YSYEKL. V was pared by 3 bases and J by 3 bases, with 14 bases between. CDR3 loop: CASSHHQVPYTEAFF. The CDR3 DNA reads TGCGCCAGCAGCCACCACCAGGTGCCGTACACTGAAGCTTTCTTT.

CDR3 sequence: CSVERLGHPNEKLFF. The CDR3 nucleotides are TGCAGCGTTGAACGGTTAGGACACCCAAATGAAAAACTGTTTTTT. The V call is TRBV29-1, the J call TRBJ1-4; the D gene is possibly TRBD1 (5 bases). V dropped 2 bases and J dropped 5 bases, with 15 bases sitting between them. Looked up from germline, CDR1 is SQVTM and CDR2 is ANQGSEA. CDR3 length: 15 amino acids.